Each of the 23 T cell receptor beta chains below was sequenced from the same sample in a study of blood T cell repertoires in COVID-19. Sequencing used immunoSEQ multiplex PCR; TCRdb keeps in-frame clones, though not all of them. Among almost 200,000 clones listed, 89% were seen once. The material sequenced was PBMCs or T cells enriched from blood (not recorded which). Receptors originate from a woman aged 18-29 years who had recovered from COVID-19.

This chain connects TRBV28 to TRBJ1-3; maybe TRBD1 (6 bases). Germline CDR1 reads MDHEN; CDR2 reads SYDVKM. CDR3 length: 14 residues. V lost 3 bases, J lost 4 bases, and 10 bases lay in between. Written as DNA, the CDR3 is TGTGCCAGCAGTTTCACAGGGCAAGGAAACACCATATATTTT. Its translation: CASSFTGQGNTIYF. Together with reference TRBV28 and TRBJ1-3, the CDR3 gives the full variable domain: DVKVTQSSRYLVKRTGEKVFLECVQDMDHENMFWYRQDPGLGLRLIYFSYDVKMKEKGDIPEGYSVSREKKERFSLILESASTNQTSMYLCASSFTGQGNTIYFGEGSWLTVV.

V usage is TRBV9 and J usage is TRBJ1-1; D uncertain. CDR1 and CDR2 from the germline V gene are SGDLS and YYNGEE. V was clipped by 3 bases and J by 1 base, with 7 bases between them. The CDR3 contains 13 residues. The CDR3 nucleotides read TGTGCCAGCAGCGAGCTAAAGAACACTGAAGCTTTCTTT. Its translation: CASSELKNTEAFF.

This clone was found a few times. The CDR3 spells CASSPHPPYANTDTQYF. Written as DNA, the CDR3 is TGTGCCAGCAGTCCGCACCCTCCCTACGCCAACACAGATACGCAGTATTTT. The chain has TRBV7-6 and TRBJ2-3, with D unresolved. This CDR3 is built from 17 residues. V was trimmed by 6 bases and J by 2 bases, leaving 21 bases between them. Germline CDR1 reads SGHVS; CDR2 reads FNYEAQ.

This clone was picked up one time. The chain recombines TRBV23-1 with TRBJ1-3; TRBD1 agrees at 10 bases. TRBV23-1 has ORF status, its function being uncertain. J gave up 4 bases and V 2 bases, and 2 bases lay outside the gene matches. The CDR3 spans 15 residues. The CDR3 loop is CASSQGTGVGNTIYF. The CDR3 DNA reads TGCGCCAGCAGTCAAGGGACAGGGGTCGGAAACACCATATATTTT.

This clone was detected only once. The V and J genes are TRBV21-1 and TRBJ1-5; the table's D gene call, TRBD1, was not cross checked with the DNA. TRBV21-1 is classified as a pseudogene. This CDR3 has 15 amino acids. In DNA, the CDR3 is TGTGCCAGCATCCCGGCACAGGGTGTATGCCAGCCCCAGCATTTT. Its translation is CASIPAQGVCQPQHF.

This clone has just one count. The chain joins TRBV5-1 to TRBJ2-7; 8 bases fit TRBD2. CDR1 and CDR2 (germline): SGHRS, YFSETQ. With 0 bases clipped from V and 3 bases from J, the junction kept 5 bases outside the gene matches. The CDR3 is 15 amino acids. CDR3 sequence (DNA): TGCGCCAGCAGCTTGGGACTAGCGCCGATCTACGAGCAGTACTTC. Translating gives CASSLGLAPIYEQYF.

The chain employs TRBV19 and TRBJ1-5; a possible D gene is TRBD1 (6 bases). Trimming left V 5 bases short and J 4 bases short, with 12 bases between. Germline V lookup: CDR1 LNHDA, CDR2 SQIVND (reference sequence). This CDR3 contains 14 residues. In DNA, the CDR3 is TGTGCCAGTAGTTACAGGGAAGGAAATCAGCCCCAGCATTTT. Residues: CASSYREGNQPQHF.

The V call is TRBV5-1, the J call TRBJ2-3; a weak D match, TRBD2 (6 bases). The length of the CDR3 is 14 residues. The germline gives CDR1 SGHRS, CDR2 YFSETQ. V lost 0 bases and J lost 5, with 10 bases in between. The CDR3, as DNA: TGCGCCAGCAGCTTGGACGGGGGAAGAGATACGCAGTATTTT. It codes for CASSLDGGRDTQYF. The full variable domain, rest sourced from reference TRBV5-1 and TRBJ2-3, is KAGVTQTPRYLIKTRGQQVTLSCSPISGHRSVSWYQQTPGQGLQFLFEYFSETQRNKGNFPGRFSGRQFSNSRSEMNVSTLELGDSALYLCASSLDGGRDTQYFGPGTRLTVL.

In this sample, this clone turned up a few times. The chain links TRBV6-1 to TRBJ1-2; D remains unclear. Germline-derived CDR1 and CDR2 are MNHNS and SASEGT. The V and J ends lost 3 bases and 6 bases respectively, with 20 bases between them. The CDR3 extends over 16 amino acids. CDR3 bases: TGTGCCAGCAGTGAGGGCCAACACTTCAGGACTGATGGCTACACCTTC. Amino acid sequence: CASSEGQHFRTDGYTF.

CDR3 in DNA: TGTGCCAGTAGTATTTCGGGGGATCCCTACAATGAGCAGTTCTTC. Translated, it gives CASSISGDPYNEQFF. This chain connects TRBV19 to TRBJ2-1; the D gene is possibly TRBD2 (6 bases). Looked up from germline, CDR1 is LNHDA and CDR2 is SQIVND (reference sequence). The CDR3 contains 15 residues. Trimming cost V 3 bases and J 2 bases, with 11 bases left between them.

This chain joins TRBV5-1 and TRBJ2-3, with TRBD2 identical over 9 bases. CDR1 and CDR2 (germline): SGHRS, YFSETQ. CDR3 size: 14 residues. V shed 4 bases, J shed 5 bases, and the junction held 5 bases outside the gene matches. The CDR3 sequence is CASSAGGPLDTQYF. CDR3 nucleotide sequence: TGCGCCAGCAGCGCGGGGGGGCCTTTAGATACGCAGTATTTT. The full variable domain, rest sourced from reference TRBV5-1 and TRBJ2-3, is KAGVTQTPRYLIKTRGQQVTLSCSPISGHRSVSWYQQTPGQGLQFLFEYFSETQRNKGNFPGRFSGRQFSNSRSEMNVSTLELGDSALYLCASSAGGPLDTQYFGPGTRLTVL.

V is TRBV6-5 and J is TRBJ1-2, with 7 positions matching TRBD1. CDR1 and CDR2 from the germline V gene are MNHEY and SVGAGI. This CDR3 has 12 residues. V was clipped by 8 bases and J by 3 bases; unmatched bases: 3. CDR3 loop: CASRTGYYGYTF. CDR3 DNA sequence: TGTGCCAGCCGGACAGGATACTATGGCTACACCTTC.

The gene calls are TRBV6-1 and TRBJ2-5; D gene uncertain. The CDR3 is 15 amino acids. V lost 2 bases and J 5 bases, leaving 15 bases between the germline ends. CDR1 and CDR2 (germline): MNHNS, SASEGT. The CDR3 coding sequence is TGTGCCAGCAGTGAACGGAGAGGATTTGCGGAGACCCAGTACTTC. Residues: CASSERRGFAETQYF.

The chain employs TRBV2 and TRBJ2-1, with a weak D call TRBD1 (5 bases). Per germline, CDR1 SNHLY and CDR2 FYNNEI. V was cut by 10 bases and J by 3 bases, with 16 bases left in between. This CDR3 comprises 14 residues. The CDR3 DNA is TGTGCCACCGGAAGGGGTGGATTCTACAATGAGCAGTTCTTC. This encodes CATGRGGFYNEQFF.

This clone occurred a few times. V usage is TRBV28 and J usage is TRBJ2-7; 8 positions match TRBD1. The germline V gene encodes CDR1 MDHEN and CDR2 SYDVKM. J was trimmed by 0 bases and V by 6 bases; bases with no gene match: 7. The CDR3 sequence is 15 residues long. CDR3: CASSPDRGLSYEQYF. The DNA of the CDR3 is TGTGCCAGCAGCCCCGACAGGGGACTCTCCTACGAGCAGTACTTC.

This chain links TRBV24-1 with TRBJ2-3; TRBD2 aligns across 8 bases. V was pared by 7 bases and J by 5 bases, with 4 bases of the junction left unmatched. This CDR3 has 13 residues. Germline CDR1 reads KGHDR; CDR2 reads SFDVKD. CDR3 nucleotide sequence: TGTGCCACCAGCGGGGGGGGTTTAGATACGCAGTATTTT. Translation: CATSGGGLDTQYF.

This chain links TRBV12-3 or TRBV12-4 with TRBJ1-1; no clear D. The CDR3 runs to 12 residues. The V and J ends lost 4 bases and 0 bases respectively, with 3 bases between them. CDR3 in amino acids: CASSSMNTEAFF. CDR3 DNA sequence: TGTGCCAGCAGTTCCATGAACACTGAAGCTTTCTTT.

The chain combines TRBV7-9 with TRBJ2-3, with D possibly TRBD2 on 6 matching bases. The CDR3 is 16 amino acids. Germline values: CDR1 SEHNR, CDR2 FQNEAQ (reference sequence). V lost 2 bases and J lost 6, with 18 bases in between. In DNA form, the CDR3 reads TGTGCCAGCAGCTTAAGGCCCGGAGGGCCCACGGATACGCAGTATTTT. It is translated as CASSLRPGGPTDTQYF.

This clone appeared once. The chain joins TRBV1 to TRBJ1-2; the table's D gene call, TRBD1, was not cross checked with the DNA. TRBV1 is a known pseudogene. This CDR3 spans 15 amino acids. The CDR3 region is CTSSPETGIDCGYTF. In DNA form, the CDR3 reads TGCACCAGCAGCCCGGAGACAGGGATTGACTGTGGCTACACCTTC.

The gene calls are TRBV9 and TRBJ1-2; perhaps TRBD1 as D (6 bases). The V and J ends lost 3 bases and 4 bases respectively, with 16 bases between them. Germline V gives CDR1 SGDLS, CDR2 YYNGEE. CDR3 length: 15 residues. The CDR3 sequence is CASSEPVGGSYGYTF. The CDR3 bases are TGTGCCAGCAGCGAGCCCGTAGGGGGATCCTATGGCTACACCTTC.

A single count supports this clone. The CDR3 sequence: CASSNSMNTEAFF. The CDR3 nucleotides read TGTGCCAGCAGTAACAGCATGAACACTGAAGCTTTCTTT. V is TRBV28 and J is TRBJ1-1; D is unresolved. The CDR3 is made up of 13 amino acids. Trimming removed 5 bases from V and 0 bases from J, with 7 bases in between. Germline V gene data show CDR1 as MDHEN and CDR2 as SYDVKM. The full variable domain, in which reference TRBV28 and TRBJ1-1 provide the parts outside the CDR3, is DVKVTQSSRYLVKRTGEKVFLECVQDMDHENMFWYRQDPGLGLRLIYFSYDVKMKEKGDIPEGYSVSREKKERFSLILESASTNQTSMYLCASSNSMNTEAFFGQGTRLTVV.

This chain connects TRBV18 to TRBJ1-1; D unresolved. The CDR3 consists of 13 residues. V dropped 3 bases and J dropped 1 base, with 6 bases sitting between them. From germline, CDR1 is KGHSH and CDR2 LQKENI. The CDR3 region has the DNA TGTGCCAGCTCACCCCAGGCGAACACTGAAGCTTTCTTT. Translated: CASSPQANTEAFF.

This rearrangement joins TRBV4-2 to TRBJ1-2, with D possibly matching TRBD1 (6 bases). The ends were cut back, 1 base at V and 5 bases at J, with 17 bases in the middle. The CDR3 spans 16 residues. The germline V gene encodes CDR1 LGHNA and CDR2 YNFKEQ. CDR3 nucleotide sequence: TGTGCCAGCAGCCAAGCGTGGCAGGGGAATGAATATGGCTACACCTTC. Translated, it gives CASSQAWQGNEYGYTF.